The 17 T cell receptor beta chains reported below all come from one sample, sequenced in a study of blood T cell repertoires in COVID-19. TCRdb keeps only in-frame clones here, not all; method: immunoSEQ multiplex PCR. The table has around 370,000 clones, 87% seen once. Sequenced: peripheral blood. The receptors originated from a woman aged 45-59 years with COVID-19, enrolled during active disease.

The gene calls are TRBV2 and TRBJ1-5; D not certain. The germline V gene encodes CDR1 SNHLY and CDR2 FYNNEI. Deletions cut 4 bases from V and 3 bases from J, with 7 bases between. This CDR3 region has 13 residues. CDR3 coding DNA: TGTGCCAGCAGTGCCAGTTACAATCAGCCCCAGCATTTT. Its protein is CASSASYNQPQHF.

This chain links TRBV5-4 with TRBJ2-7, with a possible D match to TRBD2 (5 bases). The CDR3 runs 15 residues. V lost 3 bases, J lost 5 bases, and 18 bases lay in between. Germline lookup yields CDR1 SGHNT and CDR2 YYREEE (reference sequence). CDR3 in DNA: TGTGCCAGCAGCTCCCCAACATCGGCGGGCAACGAGCAGTACTTC. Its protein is CASSSPTSAGNEQYF.

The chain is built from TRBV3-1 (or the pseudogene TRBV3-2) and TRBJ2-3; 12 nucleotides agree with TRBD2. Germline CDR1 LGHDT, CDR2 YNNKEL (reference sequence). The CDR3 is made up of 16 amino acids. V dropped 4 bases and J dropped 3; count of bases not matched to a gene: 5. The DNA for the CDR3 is TGTGCCAGCAGCCTCCGGACTAGCGGGAAGACAGATACGCAGTATTTT. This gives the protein CASSLRTSGKTDTQYF.

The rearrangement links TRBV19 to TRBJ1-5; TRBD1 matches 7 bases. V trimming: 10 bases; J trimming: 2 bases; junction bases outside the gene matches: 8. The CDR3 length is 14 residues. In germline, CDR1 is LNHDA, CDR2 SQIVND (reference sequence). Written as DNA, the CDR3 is TGTGCCACCGACGACAGGGTTGGCAATCAGCCCCAGCATTTT. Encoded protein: CATDDRVGNQPQHF.

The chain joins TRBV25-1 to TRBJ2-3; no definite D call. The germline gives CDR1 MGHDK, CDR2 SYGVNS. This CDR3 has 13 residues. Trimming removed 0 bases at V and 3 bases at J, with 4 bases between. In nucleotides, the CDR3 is TGTGCCAGCAGTGAATACGGGACAGATACGCAGTATTTT. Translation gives CASSEYGTDTQYF.

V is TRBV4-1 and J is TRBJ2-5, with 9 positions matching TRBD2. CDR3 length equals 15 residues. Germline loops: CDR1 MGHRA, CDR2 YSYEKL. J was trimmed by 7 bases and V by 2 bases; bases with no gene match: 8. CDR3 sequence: CASSQLNSGRGTQYF. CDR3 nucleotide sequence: TGCGCCAGCAGCCAACTAAATAGCGGGAGAGGGACCCAGTACTTC.

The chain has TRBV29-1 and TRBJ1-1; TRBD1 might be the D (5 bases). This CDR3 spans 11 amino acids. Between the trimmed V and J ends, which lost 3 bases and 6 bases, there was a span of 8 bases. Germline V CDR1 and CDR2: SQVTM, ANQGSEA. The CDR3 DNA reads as TGCAGCGTTGATCGGGGGTCTGAAGCTTTCTTT. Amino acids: CSVDRGSEAFF.

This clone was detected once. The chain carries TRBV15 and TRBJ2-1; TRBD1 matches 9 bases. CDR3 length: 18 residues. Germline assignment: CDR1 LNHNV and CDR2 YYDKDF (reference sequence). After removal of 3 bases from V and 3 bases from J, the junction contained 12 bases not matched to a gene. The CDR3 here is CATSSTGGPTSLYNEQFF. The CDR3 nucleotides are TGTGCCACCAGCAGCACAGGGGGCCCGACCTCCCTCTACAATGAGCAGTTCTTC.

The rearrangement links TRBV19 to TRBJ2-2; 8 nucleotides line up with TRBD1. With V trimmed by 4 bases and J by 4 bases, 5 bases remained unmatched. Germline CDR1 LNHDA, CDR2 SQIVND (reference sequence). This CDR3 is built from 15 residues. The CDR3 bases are TGTGCCAGTAGTAACAGGGGGTTTGTCACCGGGGAGCTGTTTTTT. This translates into CASSNRGFVTGELFF.

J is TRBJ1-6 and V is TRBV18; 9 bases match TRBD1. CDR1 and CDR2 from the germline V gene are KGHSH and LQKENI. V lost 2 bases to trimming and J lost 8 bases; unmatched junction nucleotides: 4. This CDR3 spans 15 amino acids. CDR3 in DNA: TGTGCCAGCTCACCAAGGGGACAGGGAGATTCACCCCTCCACTTT. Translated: CASSPRGQGDSPLHF.

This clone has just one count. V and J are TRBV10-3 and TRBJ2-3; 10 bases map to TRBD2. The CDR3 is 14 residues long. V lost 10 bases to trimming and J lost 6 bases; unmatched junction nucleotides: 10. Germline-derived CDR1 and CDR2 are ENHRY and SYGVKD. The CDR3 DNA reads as TGTGCCACTGAAGCGGGAGGGACGAGTGATACGCAGTATTTT. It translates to CATEAGGTSDTQYF.

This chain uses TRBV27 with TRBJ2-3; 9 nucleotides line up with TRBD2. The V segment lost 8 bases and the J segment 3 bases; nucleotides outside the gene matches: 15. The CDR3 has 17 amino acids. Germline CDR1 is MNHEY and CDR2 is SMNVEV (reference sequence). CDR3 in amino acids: CASGSGSRIFSTDTQYF. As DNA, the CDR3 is TGTGCCAGCGGTAGCGGGAGTAGGATTTTCAGTACAGATACGCAGTATTTT.

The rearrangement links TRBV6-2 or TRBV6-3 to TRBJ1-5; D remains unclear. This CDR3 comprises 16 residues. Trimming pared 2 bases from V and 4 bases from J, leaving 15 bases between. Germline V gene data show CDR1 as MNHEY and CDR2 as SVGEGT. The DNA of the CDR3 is TGTGCCAGCAGTTACGAGGGCAGGTCGCAGAATCAGCCCCAGCATTTT. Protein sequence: CASSYEGRSQNQPQHF.

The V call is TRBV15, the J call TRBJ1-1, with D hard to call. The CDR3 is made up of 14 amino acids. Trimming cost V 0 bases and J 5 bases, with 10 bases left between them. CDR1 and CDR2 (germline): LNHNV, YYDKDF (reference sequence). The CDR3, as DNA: TGTGCCACCAGCAGAGACCAGACGAGGACTGAAGCTTTCTTT. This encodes CATSRDQTRTEAFF.

The CDR3 loop reads CASSLLSTDALNYGYTF. In DNA form, the CDR3 reads TGTGCCAGCAGTTTATTATCCACCGACGCACTAAACTATGGCTACACCTTC. The chain couples TRBV27 to TRBJ1-2; no clear D gene. CDR1 and CDR2 (germline): MNHEY, SMNVEV (reference sequence). Trimming left V 1 base short and J 2 bases short, with 17 bases between. CDR3 length: 17 residues.

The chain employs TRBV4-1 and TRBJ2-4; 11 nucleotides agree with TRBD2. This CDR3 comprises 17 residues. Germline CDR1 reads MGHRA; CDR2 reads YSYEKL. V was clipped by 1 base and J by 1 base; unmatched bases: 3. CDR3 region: CASSQVPSGRAKNIQYF. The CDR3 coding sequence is TGCGCCAGCAGCCAAGTCCCTAGCGGGAGGGCCAAAAACATTCAGTACTTC.

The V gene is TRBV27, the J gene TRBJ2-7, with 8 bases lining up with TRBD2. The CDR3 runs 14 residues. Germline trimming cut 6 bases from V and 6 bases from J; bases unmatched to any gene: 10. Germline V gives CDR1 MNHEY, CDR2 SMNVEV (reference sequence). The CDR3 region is CASSLGGLAGEQYF. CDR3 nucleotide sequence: TGTGCCAGCAGCCTGGGGGGGCTAGCGGGCGAGCAGTACTTC.